This T cell receptor (beta chain) was obtained from a study of high-grade serous ovarian cancer treatment subgroups. The CDR3 runs to 12 residues. Per germline, CDR1 SEHNR and CDR2 FQNEAQ (reference sequence). V lost 4 bases and J lost 6, with 10 bases in between. Tumor samples were taken before definitive surgery or chemotherapy. Here immunoSEQ multiplex PCR was the method, and the copy in TCRdb shows in-frame clones only, minus some. Of 30,000 or so clones in the sample, about 81% are singletons; the top ten hold roughly 2%. There are a few counts of this clone. Antigen unknown. Study-wide results and limits: TCR relatedness rose with neoantigen level and trended with mutation load.

The rearrangement uses TRBV7-9 and TRBJ2-7; D unresolved. The clonotype originates from a human donor with high-grade serous ovarian cancer. The sequenced sample was tumor tissue. The CDR3 nucleotides are TGTGCCAGCAGCTCTGGTAGAAGCGAGCAGTACTTC. The encoded protein is CASSSGRSEQYF.